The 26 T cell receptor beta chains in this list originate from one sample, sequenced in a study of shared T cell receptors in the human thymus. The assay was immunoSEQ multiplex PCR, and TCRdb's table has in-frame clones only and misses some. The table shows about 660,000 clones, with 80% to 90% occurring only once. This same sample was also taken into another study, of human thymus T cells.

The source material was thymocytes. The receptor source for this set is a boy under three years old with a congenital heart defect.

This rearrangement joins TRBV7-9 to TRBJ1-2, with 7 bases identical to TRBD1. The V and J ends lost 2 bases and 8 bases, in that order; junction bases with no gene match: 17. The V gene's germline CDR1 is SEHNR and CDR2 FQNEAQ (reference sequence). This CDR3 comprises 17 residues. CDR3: CASSLILSGQTSGGYTF. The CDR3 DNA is TGTGCCAGCAGCTTAATTCTTTCGGGACAGACCTCCGGGGGCTACACCTTC.

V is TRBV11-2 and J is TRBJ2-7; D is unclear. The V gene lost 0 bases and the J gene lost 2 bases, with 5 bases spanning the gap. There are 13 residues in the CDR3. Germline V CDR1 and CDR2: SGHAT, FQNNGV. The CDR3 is CASSLEQTYEQYF. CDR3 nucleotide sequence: TGTGCCAGCAGCTTAGAACAGACCTACGAGCAGTACTTC.

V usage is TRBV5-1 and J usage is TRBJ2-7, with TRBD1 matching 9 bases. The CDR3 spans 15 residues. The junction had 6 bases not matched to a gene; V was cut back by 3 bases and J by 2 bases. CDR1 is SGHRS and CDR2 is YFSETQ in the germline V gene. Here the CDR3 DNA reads TGCGCCAGCAGCTGGGGGGACAGGGTCACCTACGAGCAGTACTTC. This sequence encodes CASSWGDRVTYEQYF. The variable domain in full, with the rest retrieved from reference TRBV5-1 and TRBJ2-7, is KAGVTQTPRYLIKTRGQQVTLSCSPISGHRSVSWYQQTPGQGLQFLFEYFSETQRNKGNFPGRFSGRQFSNSRSEMNVSTLELGDSALYLCASSWGDRVTYEQYFGPGTRLTVT.

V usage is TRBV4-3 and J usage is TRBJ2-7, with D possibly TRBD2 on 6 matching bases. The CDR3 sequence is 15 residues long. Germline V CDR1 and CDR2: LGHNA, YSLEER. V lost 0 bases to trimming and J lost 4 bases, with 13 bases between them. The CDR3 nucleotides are TGCGCCAGCAGCCAAGATCGGGATAGCGGATACGAGCAGTACTTC. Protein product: CASSQDRDSGYEQYF.

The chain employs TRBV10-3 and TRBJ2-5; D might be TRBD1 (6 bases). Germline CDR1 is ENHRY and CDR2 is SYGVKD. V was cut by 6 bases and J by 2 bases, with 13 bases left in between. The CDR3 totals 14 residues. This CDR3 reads CAISIYREQETQYF. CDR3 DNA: TGTGCCATCAGCATTTACAGGGAGCAAGAGACCCAGTACTTC.

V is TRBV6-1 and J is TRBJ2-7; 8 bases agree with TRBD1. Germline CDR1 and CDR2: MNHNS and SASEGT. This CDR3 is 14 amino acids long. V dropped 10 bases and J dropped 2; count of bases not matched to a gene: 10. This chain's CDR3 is CATLGQGETYEQYF. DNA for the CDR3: TGTGCCACCCTAGGACAGGGTGAAACCTACGAGCAGTACTTC.

The CDR3 protein is CASTFLRRGRGQETQYF. In nucleotides, the CDR3 is TGTGCCAGCACCTTTTTGCGCAGGGGGCGGGGCCAAGAGACCCAGTACTTC. V and J are TRBV28 and TRBJ2-5; 8 nucleotides align to TRBD1. V was pared by 7 bases and J by 1 base, with 14 bases of the junction left unmatched. Germline assignment: CDR1 MDHEN and CDR2 SYDVKM. The CDR3 runs 17 residues.

Here the CDR3 reads CASSLGRPTNNSPLHF. The CDR3 DNA reads as TGTGCCAGCAGCTTAGGCAGGCCGACAAATAATTCACCCCTCCACTTT. V is TRBV7-9 and J is TRBJ1-6; D ambiguous. The CDR3 length is 16 residues. Per germline, CDR1 SEHNR and CDR2 FQNEAQ (reference sequence). Trimming cost V 1 base and J 5 bases, with 12 bases left between them.

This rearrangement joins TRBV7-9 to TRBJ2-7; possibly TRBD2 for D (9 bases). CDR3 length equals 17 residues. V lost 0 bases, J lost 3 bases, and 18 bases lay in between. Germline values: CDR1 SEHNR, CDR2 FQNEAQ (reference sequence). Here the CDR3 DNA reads TGTGCCAGCAGCTTAGCGCGGGGGGGACAGGCCCACTACGAGCAGTACTTC. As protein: CASSLARGGQAHYEQYF.

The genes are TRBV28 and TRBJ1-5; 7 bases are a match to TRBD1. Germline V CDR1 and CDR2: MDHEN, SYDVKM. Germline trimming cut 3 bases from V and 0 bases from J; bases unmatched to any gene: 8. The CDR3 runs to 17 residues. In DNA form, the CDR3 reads TGTGCCAGCAGTTTTAGGGCCAGGGACAGTAGCAATCAGCCCCAGCATTTT. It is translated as CASSFRARDSSNQPQHF.

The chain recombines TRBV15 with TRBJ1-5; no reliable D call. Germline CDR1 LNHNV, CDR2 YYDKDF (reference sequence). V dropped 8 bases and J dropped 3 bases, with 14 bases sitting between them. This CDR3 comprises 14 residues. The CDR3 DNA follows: TGTGCCACCGGTAGGGAGGGTGTCAATCAGCCCCAGCATTTT. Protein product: CATGREGVNQPQHF.

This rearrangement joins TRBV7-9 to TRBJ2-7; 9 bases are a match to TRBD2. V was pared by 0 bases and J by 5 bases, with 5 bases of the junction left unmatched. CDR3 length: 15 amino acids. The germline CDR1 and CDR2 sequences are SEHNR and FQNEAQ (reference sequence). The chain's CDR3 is CASSLARGGAHEQYF. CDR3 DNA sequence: TGTGCCAGCAGCTTAGCCCGCGGGGGGGCCCACGAGCAGTACTTC.

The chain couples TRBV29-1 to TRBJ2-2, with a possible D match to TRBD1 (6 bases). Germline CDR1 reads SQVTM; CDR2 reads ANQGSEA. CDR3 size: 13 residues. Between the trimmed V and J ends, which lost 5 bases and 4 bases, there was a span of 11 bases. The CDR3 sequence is CSVKGQSTGELFF. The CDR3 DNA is TGCAGCGTTAAAGGACAGAGCACCGGGGAGCTGTTTTTT.

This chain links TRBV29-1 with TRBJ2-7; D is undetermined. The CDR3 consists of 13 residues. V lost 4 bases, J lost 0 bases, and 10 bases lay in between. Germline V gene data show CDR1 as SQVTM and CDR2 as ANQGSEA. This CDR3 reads CSVVVTISYEQYF. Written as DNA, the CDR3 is TGCAGCGTTGTGGTAACTATCTCCTACGAGCAGTACTTC.

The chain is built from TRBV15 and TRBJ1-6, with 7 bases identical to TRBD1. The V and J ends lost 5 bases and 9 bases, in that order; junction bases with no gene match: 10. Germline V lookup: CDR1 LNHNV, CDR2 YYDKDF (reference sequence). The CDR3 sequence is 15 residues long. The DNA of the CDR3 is TGTGCCACCAGCGGACGGGACAGCTACCTTTCACCCCTCCACTTT. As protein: CATSGRDSYLSPLHF.

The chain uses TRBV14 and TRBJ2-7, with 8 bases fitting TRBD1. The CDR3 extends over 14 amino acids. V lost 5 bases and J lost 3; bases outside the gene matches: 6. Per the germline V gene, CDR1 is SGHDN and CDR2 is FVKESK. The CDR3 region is CASSFRDRHYEQYF. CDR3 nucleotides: TGTGCCAGCAGCTTCCGGGACAGGCACTACGAGCAGTACTTC.

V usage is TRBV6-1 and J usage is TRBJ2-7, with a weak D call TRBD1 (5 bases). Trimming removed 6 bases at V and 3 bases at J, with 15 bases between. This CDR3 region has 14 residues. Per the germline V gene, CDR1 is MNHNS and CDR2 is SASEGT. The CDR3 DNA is TGTGCCAGCAGCGTGATCGGAGACAGCTACGAGCAGTACTTC. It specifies CASSVIGDSYEQYF.

CDR3 coding DNA: TGTGCCAGCAGTTTACATGATATAGCGGGAGGTGACCCAGATACGCAGTATTTT. This gives the protein CASSLHDIAGGDPDTQYF. This rearrangement joins TRBV27 to TRBJ2-3; 10 bases fit TRBD2. Germline trimming cut 2 bases from V and 4 bases from J; bases unmatched to any gene: 12. This CDR3 is built from 18 residues. Germline lookup yields CDR1 MNHEY and CDR2 SMNVEV (reference sequence).

This chain's CDR3 is CASITRDRDEQFF. As DNA, the CDR3 is TGTGCCAGCATCACTAGGGATCGGGATGAGCAGTTCTTC. The rearrangement uses TRBV5-6 and TRBJ2-1, with D possibly TRBD2 on 5 matching bases. The germline V and J ends were trimmed by 6 bases and 8 bases, with 15 bases remaining between them. CDR3 size: 13 residues. Germline CDR1 reads SGHDT; CDR2 reads YYEEEE.

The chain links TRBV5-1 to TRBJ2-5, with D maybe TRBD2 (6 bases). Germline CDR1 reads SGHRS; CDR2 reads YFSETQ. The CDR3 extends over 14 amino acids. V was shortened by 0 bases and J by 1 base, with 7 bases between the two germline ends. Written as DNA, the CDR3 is TGCGCCAGCAGCTTGGGGGGGGTCCAAGAGACCCAGTACTTC. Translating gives CASSLGGVQETQYF. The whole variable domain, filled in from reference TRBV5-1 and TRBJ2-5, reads KAGVTQTPRYLIKTRGQQVTLSCSPISGHRSVSWYQQTPGQGLQFLFEYFSETQRNKGNFPGRFSGRQFSNSRSEMNVSTLELGDSALYLCASSLGGVQETQYFGPGTRLLVL.

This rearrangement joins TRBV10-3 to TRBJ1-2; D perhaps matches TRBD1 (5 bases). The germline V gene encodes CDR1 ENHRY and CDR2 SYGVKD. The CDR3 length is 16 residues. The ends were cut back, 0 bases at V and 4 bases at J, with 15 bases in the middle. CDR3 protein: CAISESPRDCVYGYTF. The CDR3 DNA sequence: TGTGCCATCAGTGAGTCGCCTAGGGACTGCGTCTATGGCTACACCTTC.

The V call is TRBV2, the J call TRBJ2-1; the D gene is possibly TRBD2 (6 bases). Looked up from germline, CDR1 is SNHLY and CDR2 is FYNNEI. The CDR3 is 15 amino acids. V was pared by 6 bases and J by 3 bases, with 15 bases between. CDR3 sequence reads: CASRFGGWHYNEQFF. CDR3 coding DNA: TGTGCCAGCAGGTTCGGGGGTTGGCACTACAATGAGCAGTTCTTC.

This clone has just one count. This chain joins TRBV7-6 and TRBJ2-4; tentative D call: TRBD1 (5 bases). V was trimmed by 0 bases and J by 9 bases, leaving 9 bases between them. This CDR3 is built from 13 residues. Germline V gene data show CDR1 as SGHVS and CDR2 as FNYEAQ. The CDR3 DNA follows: TGTGCCAGCAGCTTAGCGACAGTTGGCATTCAGTACTTC. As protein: CASSLATVGIQYF.

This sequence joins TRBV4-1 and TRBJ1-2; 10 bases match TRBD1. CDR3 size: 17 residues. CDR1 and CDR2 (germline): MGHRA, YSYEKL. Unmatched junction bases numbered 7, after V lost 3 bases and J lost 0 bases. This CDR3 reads CASSHPGQGKANYGYTF. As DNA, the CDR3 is TGCGCCAGCAGCCACCCGGGACAGGGGAAAGCTAACTATGGCTACACCTTC.

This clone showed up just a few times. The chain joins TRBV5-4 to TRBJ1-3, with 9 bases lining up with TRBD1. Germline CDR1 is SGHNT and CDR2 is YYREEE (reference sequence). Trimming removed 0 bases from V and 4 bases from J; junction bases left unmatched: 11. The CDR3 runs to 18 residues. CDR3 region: CASSLGDSQGAEGNTIYF. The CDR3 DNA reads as TGTGCCAGCAGCTTGGGGGACTCACAGGGGGCGGAAGGAAACACCATATATTTT. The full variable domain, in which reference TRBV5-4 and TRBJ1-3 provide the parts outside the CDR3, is ETGVTQSPTHLIKTRGQQVTLRCSSQSGHNTVSWYQQALGQGPQFIFQYYREEENGRGNFPPRFSGLQFPNYSSELNVNALELDDSALYLCASSLGDSQGAEGNTIYFGEGSWLTVV.

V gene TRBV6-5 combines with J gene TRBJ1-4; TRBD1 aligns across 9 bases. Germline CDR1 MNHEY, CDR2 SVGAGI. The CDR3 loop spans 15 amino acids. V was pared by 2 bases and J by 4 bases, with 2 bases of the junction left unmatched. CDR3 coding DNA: TGTGCCAGCAGTTACCGGGACAGGGTTAATGAAAAACTGTTTTTT. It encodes CASSYRDRVNEKLFF.